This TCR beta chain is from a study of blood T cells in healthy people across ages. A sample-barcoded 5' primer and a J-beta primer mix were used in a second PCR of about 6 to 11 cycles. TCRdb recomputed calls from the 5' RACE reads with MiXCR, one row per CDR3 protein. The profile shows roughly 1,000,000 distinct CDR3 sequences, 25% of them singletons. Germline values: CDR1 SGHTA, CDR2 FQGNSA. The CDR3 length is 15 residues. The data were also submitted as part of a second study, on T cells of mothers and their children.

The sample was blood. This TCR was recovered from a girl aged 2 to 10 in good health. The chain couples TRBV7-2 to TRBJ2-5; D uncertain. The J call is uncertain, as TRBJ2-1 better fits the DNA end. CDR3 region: CASSRPSKGPHEQFF. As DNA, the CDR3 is TGTGCCAGCAGCCGACCTTCCAAGGGCCCGCATGAGCAGTTCTTC.